Listed below are T cell receptor beta chains from one sample, sequenced in a study of cytomegalovirus exposure and HLA in healthy donors. Produced via immunoSEQ multiplex PCR; TCRdb's table is partial and in-frame only. The sample carries about 110,000 clones, around 95% recorded once. The specimen was PBMCs. These receptors were taken from a woman under 30 in good health and CMV-seronegative. CDR3s include the opening cysteine and the closing phenylalanine or tryptophan. A D gene is named only where the DNA matches it firmly. Part of the rows lack a size; the others show once, few, many or a class for expanded clones.

v_call	d_call	j_call	cdr3_length	clone_size	cdr3_nt	cdr3_aa
TRBV7-8	TRBD2	TRBJ2-7	14	-	TGTGCCAGCAGCCAAGGACTAGCGGGGGGACAGACGTACTTC	CASSQGLAGGQTYF
TRBV19	TRBD2	TRBJ2-3	15	-	TGTGCCAGTAGTACACTAGCGGGGAGAGGAGATACGCAGTATTTT	CASSTLAGRGDTQYF
TRBV5-1	-	TRBJ1-2	14	-	TGCGCCAGCAGCCCGGAGGGGAAAGCGTATGGCTACACCTTC	CASSPEGKAYGYTF
TRBV7-2	-	TRBJ1-1	12	-	TGTGCCAGCAGCCCAGACAGCCCGGACGCTTTCTTT	CASSPDSPDAFF
TRBV19	-	TRBJ2-2	14	-	TGTGCCAGTAGTATTTACAGGGCAACCGGGGAGCTGTTTTTT	CASSIYRATGELFF
TRBV28	-	TRBJ2-7	16	-	TGTGCCAGCAGTTACCCGAGAAGAACGTCCACCTACGAGCAGTACTTC	CASSYPRRTSTYEQYF
TRBV23-1	TRBD1	TRBJ1-1	19	-	TGCGCCAGCAGTCGGTCTAAGGACCAGACAGGGGAAGGTGGCACTGAAGCTTTCTTT	CASSRSKDQTGEGGTEAFF
TRBV19	-	TRBJ2-3	13	-	TGTGCCAGTAGTACCCTTAGCACAGATACGCAGTATTTT	CASSTLSTDTQYF
TRBV5-1	TRBD1	TRBJ1-3	17	-	TGCGCCAGCAGCTTGGGGGGGACAGGCCCCTCTGGAAACACCATATATTTT	CASSLGGTGPSGNTIYF
TRBV28	-	TRBJ2-7	13	once	TGTGCCAGTGTAGGGCAGGGGCACAACGAGCAGTACTTC	CASVGQGHNEQYF